A selection of T cell receptor beta chains follows, all from one sample in a study of blood T cell repertoires in COVID-19. Produced via immunoSEQ multiplex PCR; TCRdb's table is partial and in-frame only. Among 210,000 or so clones listed, roughly 90% were seen once. Sequenced material: peripheral blood. The receptor source for this set is a man in his forties with active or convalescent COVID-19. CDR3s include the opening cysteine and the closing phenylalanine or tryptophan. Each record gives: D gene, clone size, J gene, V gene, CDR3 DNA, CDR3 protein. D genes are given only for firm matches. Only some rows state a clone size, as once, few, many or a class for expanded clones.

D gene: -
clone size: -
J gene: TRBJ2-1
V gene: TRBV5-6
CDR3 DNA: TGTGCCAGCAGCTTGACGGGATACCACAATGAGCAGTTCTTC
CDR3 protein: CASSLTGYHNEQFF

D gene: TRBD1
clone size: -
J gene: TRBJ1-1
V gene: TRBV5-8
CDR3 DNA: TGTGCCAGCAGCCGACGACAGGGGGCGAACACTGAAGCTTTCTTT
CDR3 protein: CASSRRQGANTEAFF

D gene: TRBD2
clone size: -
J gene: TRBJ2-2
V gene: TRBV27
CDR3 DNA: TGTGCCAGCAGTTACCTACGGACTAGCCTGGGAGGGGAGCTGTTTTTT
CDR3 protein: CASSYLRTSLGGELFF

D gene: -
clone size: -
J gene: TRBJ2-1
V gene: TRBV12-3/TRBV12-4
CDR3 DNA: TGTGCCAGCAGTTTGGGGGGGCGGCAGTTCTTC
CDR3 protein: CASSLGGRQFF

D gene: -
clone size: -
J gene: TRBJ2-7
V gene: TRBV21-1
CDR3 DNA: TGTGCCAGCAGCAAAGTAAGGAGGGGCGAGCAGTACTTC
CDR3 protein: CASSKVRRGEQYF

D gene: TRBD1
clone size: -
J gene: TRBJ1-1
V gene: TRBV14
CDR3 DNA: TGTGCCAGCAGCCATCCGGCAGGGGGTATGTTCGGCACTGAAGCTTTCTTT
CDR3 protein: CASSHPAGGMFGTEAFF

D gene: -
clone size: -
J gene: TRBJ2-2
V gene: TRBV5-4
CDR3 DNA: TGTGCCAGCACCAAACATGGTAGGCAGGCGAACACCGGGGAGCTGTTTTTT
CDR3 protein: CASTKHGRQANTGELFF

D gene: -
clone size: few
J gene: TRBJ1-2
V gene: TRBV19
CDR3 DNA: TGTGCCACCCGACCCCCCGGCAGGGCTACCTATGGCTACACCTTC
CDR3 protein: CATRPPGRATYGYTF

D gene: TRBD1
clone size: few
J gene: TRBJ1-6
V gene: TRBV19
CDR3 DNA: TGTGCCAGTAGTATAGACCGACAGGGGGCTGGTTCACCCCTCCACTTT
CDR3 protein: CASSIDRQGAGSPLHF

D gene: TRBD2
clone size: -
J gene: TRBJ2-7
V gene: TRBV4-1
CDR3 DNA: TGCGCCAGCAGCCCAAATGGGGGAAAAAGCACTAGCGGCGGGGGCTACGAGCAGTACTTC
CDR3 protein: CASSPNGGKSTSGGGYEQYF

D gene: -
clone size: -
J gene: TRBJ1-6
V gene: TRBV9
CDR3 DNA: TGTGCCAGCAGCGTCGACGGGGGTGTGGCTTCACCCCTCCACTTT
CDR3 protein: CASSVDGGVASPLHF

D gene: TRBD1
clone size: -
J gene: TRBJ2-7
V gene: TRBV7-2
CDR3 DNA: TGTGCCAGCAGCCAAGGACAGGGGGCATCCTACGAGCAGTACTTC
CDR3 protein: CASSQGQGASYEQYF

D gene: -
clone size: -
J gene: TRBJ1-1
V gene: TRBV7-2
CDR3 DNA: TGTGCCAGCAGCTTCAGGGTGGAGAACACTGAAGCTTTCTTT
CDR3 protein: CASSFRVENTEAFF

D gene: -
clone size: -
J gene: TRBJ1-5
V gene: TRBV19
CDR3 DNA: TGTGCCAGTAGTATACCCCTACGGCAGGGAGGAGGCAATCAGCCCCAGCATTTT
CDR3 protein: CASSIPLRQGGGNQPQHF

D gene: TRBD1
clone size: -
J gene: TRBJ1-1
V gene: TRBV19
CDR3 DNA: TGTGCCAGTAGTCCCCGGGACAGACAGAACACTGAAGCTTTCTTT
CDR3 protein: CASSPRDRQNTEAFF

D gene: TRBD2
clone size: few
J gene: TRBJ2-1
V gene: TRBV2
CDR3 DNA: TGTGCCAGCAGTGAATATGGGACTAGCGGATTTTACAATGAGCAGTTCTTC
CDR3 protein: CASSEYGTSGFYNEQFF

D gene: TRBD2
clone size: -
J gene: TRBJ2-3
V gene: TRBV3-1/TRBV3-2
CDR3 DNA: TGTGCCAGCAGCGCCCCCGGGACTAGCGGCACAGATACGCAGTATTTT
CDR3 protein: CASSAPGTSGTDTQYF

D gene: TRBD1
clone size: -
J gene: TRBJ1-4
V gene: TRBV28
CDR3 DNA: TGTGCCAGCAGTCAAACGGGACAGGGAAAACGGCTGTTTTTT
CDR3 protein: CASSQTGQGKRLFF

D gene: TRBD2
clone size: -
J gene: TRBJ2-7
V gene: TRBV5-1
CDR3 DNA: TGCGCCAGCAGCTTGCAGGGACTAGCGGCCCCGAGGTCTCACGAGCAGTACTTC
CDR3 protein: CASSLQGLAAPRSHEQYF

D gene: TRBD1
clone size: -
J gene: TRBJ1-1
V gene: TRBV19
CDR3 DNA: TGTGCCACCGGGACAGGGAACACTGAAGCTTTCTTT
CDR3 protein: CATGTGNTEAFF

D gene: -
clone size: -
J gene: TRBJ1-4
V gene: TRBV28
CDR3 DNA: TGTGCCAGCAGTTTAGCCGGGGGGGAAAAACTGTTTTTT
CDR3 protein: CASSLAGGEKLFF

D gene: -
clone size: -
J gene: TRBJ1-1
V gene: TRBV9
CDR3 DNA: TGTGCCAGCAGCGTATTGGGGGGGAACACTGAAGCTTTCTTT
CDR3 protein: CASSVLGGNTEAFF

D gene: TRBD1
clone size: -
J gene: TRBJ1-3
V gene: TRBV3-1/TRBV3-2
CDR3 DNA: TGTGCCAGCAGCCCAACGGGACAGGCTGGAAACACCATATATTTT
CDR3 protein: CASSPTGQAGNTIYF

D gene: -
clone size: -
J gene: TRBJ2-7
V gene: TRBV5-8
CDR3 DNA: TGTGCCAGCAGCTTGGACAGGGTGGTTGCCTACGAGCAGTACTTC
CDR3 protein: CASSLDRVVAYEQYF

D gene: -
clone size: -
J gene: TRBJ2-1
V gene: TRBV2
CDR3 DNA: TGTGCCAGCAGTGGCCTAGCGCCATACAATGAGCAGTTCTTC
CDR3 protein: CASSGLAPYNEQFF

D gene: -
clone size: -
J gene: TRBJ2-7
V gene: TRBV21-1
CDR3 DNA: TGTGCCAGCAGCAAACGAGCGGGAGATTGGCAGTACTTC
CDR3 protein: CASSKRAGDWQYF

D gene: -
clone size: -
J gene: TRBJ1-2
V gene: TRBV5-6
CDR3 DNA: TGTGCCAGCAGCTTGGCCTTGGCAGACTATGGCTACACCTTC
CDR3 protein: CASSLALADYGYTF

D gene: TRBD1
clone size: -
J gene: TRBJ1-2
V gene: TRBV5-1
CDR3 DNA: TGCGCCAGCAGTCCCCGGGGGACAGGGTCCATCGGCTACACCTTC
CDR3 protein: CASSPRGTGSIGYTF

D gene: -
clone size: once
J gene: TRBJ1-1
V gene: TRBV18
CDR3 DNA: TGTGCCAGCTCGCACAGGGTGACAGACACTGAAGCTTTCTTT
CDR3 protein: CASSHRVTDTEAFF

D gene: -
clone size: -
J gene: TRBJ1-1
V gene: TRBV28
CDR3 DNA: TGTGCCAGCAGTCCTAACAGACACAACACTGAAGCTTTCTTT
CDR3 protein: CASSPNRHNTEAFF

D gene: -
clone size: few
J gene: TRBJ2-2
V gene: TRBV11-2
CDR3 DNA: TGTGCCAGCAGCCGGACTAACACCGGGGAGCTGTTTTTT
CDR3 protein: CASSRTNTGELFF